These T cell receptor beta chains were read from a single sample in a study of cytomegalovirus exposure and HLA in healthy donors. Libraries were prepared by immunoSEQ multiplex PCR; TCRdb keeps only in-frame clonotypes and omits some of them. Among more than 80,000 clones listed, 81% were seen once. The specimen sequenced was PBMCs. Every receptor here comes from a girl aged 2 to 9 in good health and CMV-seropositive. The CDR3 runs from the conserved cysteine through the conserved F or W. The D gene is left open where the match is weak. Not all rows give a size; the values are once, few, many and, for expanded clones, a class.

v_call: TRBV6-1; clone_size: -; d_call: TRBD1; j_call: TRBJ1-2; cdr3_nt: TGTGCCAGCAGTGAGTATTGGGCCGGGACAGGGTCCGGTGGCTACACCTTC; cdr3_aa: CASSEYWAGTGSGGYTF
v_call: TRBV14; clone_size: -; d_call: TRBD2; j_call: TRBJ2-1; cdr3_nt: TGTGCCAGCAGCCAACTAGCGGGAGGGCCTGTCTATGAGCAGTTCTTC; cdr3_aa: CASSQLAGGPVYEQFF
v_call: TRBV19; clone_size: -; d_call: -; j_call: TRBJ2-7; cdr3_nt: TGTGCCAGTAGTGAACAGGGTTCGTACGAGCAGTACTTC; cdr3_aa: CASSEQGSYEQYF
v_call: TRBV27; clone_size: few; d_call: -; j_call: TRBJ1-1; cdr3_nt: TGTGCCAGCAGTTTATCAGCGAACACTGAAGCTTTCTTT; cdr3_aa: CASSLSANTEAFF
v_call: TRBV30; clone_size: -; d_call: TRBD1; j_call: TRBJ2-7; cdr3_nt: TGTGCCCGGGGACAGGCCCCCTACGAGCAGTACTTC; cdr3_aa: CARGQAPYEQYF
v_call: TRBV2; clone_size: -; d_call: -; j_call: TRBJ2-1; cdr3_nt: TGTGCCAGCAGCTCCCGGGACTCCTACAATGAGCAGTTCTTC; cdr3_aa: CASSSRDSYNEQFF
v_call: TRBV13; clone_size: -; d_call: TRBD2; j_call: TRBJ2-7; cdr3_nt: TGTGCCAGCAGCACGGGTGGGGGACTAGCGGGATCCGAGCAGTACTTC; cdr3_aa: CASSTGGGLAGSEQYF
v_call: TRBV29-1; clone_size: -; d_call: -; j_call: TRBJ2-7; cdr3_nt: TGCAGCGTTGGATATAGCCTACCTACCTACGAGCAGTACTTC; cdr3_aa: CSVGYSLPTYEQYF
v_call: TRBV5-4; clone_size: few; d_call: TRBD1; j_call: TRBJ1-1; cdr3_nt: TGTGCCAGCAGCTGGGACAGGGGCGGCACTGAAGCTTTCTTT; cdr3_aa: CASSWDRGGTEAFF
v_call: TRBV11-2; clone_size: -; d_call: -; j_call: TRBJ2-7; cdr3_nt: TGTGCCAGCAGCTTAGACAGGGACTCCTACGAGCAGTACTTC; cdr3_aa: CASSLDRDSYEQYF
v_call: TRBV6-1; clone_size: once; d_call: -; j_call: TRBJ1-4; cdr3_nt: TGTGCCAGCTATAAGAGCGGGGGAAATGAAAAACTGTTTTTT; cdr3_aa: CASYKSGGNEKLFF
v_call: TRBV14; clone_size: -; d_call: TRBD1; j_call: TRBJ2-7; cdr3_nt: TGTGCCACCGGACAGGCAGGTACCTACGAGCAGTACTTC; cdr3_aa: CATGQAGTYEQYF
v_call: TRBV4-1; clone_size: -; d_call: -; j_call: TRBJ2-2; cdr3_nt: TGCGCCAGCAGCCAAGGGGACTTGCAGAACACCGGGGAGCTGTTTTTT; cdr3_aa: CASSQGDLQNTGELFF
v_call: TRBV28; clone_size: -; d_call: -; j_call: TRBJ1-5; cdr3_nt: TGTGCCAGCAGACCCTACAGGGCGAGCAATCAGCCCCAGCATTTT; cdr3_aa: CASRPYRASNQPQHF
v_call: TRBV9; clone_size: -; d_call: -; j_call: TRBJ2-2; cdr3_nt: TGTGCCAGCAGCGTAGGCTGGGGAGCCACCGGGGAGCTGTTTTTT; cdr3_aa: CASSVGWGATGELFF
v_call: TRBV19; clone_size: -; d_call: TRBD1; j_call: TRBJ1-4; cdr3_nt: TGTGCCAGTAGTAGAGGGACAGGGTATGAAAAACTGTTTTTT; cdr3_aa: CASSRGTGYEKLFF
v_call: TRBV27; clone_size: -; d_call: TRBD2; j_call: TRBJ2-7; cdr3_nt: TGTGCCAGCAGGGGGGGTACTAGCGGGAGCCACGAGCAGTACTTC; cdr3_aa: CASRGGTSGSHEQYF
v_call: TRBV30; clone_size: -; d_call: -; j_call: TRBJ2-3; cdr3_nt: TGTGCCTGGAGACCCCCCTTATTCCGGAGCATATATACGCAGTATTTT; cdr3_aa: CAWRPPLFRSIYTQYF
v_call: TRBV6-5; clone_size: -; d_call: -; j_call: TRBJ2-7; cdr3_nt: TGTGCCAGCAGTCCCATCCGGGACACGCCCTACGAGCAGTACTTC; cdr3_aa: CASSPIRDTPYEQYF
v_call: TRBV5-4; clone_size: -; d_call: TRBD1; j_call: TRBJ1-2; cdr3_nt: TGTGCCAGCAGCTGGGACAGGAACTATGGCTACACCTTC; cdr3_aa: CASSWDRNYGYTF
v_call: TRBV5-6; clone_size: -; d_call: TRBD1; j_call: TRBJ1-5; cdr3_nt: TGTGCCAGCAGCTCCATGCAGGGGGGCAATCAGCCCCAGCATTTT; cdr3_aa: CASSSMQGGNQPQHF
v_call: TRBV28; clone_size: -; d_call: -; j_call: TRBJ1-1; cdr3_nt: TGTGCCAGCAGCCCCCTTACAGGGAACACTGAAGCTTTCTTT; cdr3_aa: CASSPLTGNTEAFF
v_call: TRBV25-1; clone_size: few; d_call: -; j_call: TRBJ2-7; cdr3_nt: TGTGCCAGCAGCGGGAGCTCCTACGAGCAGTACTTC; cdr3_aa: CASSGSSYEQYF
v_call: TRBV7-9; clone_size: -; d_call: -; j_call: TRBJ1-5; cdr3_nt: TGTGCCAGCAGCTTAGGGCTACTCAGGGGCGGTCAGCCCCAGCATTTT; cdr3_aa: CASSLGLLRGGQPQHF
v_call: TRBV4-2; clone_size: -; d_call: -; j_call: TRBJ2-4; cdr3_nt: TGTGCCAGCAGCCAAGATCCCCGCGAATCCGCAAAAAACATTCAGTACTTC; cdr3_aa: CASSQDPRESAKNIQYF
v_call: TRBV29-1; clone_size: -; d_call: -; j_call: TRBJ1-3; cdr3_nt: TGCAGCGTTGAAGAAAATCCCGCAGTCTCTGGAAACACCATATATTTT; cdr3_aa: CSVEENPAVSGNTIYF
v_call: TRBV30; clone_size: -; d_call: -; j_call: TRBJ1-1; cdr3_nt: TGTGCCTGGAGTGTAATGGGAGTATATGAAGCTTTCTTT; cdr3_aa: CAWSVMGVYEAFF
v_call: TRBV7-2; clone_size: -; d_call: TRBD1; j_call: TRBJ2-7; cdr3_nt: TGTGCCAGCAGCTTAGGTTCCACAGGGGGTATCCACGAGCAGTACTTC; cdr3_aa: CASSLGSTGGIHEQYF
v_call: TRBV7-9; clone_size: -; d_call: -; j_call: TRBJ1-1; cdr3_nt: TGTGCCAGCAGCTTAGAAGGGGGGGGAGCTTTCTTT; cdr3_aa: CASSLEGGGAFF
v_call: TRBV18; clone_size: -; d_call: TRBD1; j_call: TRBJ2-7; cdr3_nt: TGTGCCAGCTCACACGGACAGGGCTACGAGCAGTACTTC; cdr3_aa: CASSHGQGYEQYF
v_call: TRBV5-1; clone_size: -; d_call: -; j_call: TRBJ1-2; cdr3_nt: TGCGCCAGCAGCTTCCATCTGGGACACGGTAACTATGGCTACACCTTC; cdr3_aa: CASSFHLGHGNYGYTF
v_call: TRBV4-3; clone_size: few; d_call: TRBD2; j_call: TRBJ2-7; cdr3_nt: TGCGCCAGCAGCCAATATGGACTAGTGGGCTACGAGCAGTACTTC; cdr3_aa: CASSQYGLVGYEQYF
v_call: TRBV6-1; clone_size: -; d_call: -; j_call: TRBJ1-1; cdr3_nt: TGTGCCAGCAGTGAAAATGACAGGCAGTACACTGAAGCTTTCTTT; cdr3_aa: CASSENDRQYTEAFF
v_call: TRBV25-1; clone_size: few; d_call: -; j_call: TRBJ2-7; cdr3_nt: TGTGCCAGCAGTCCCGGGTCCTCCTACGAGCAGTACTTC; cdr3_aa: CASSPGSSYEQYF
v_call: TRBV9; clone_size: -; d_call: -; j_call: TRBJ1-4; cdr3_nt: TGTGCCAGCAGCGGAGGGACTAATGAAAAACTGTTTTTT; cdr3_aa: CASSGGTNEKLFF
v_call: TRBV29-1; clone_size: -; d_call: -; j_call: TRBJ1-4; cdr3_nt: TGCAGCGTTGAAGAGGGCCGCCTGTTTTTT; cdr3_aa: CSVEEGRLFF
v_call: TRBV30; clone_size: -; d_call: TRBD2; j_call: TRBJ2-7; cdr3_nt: TGTGCCTGGAGAGTTTTTAGGGACTACCTGCCGGGAGAGCAGTACTTC; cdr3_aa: CAWRVFRDYLPGEQYF
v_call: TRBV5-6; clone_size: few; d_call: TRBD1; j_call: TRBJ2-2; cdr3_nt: TGTGCCAGCAGCTCCGGCCCGGGACAGGCCTTTACCGGGGAGCTGTTTTTT; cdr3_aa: CASSSGPGQAFTGELFF
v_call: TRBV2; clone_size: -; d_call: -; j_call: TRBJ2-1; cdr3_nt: TGTGCCAGCAGTGCGTGGAGAGGGTCCTACAATGAGCAGTTCTTC; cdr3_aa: CASSAWRGSYNEQFF
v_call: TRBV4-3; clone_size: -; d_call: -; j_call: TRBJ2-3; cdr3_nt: TGCGCCAGCAGCCAAGAACGAGGCTCGCCCTCAGATACGCAGTATTTT; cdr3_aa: CASSQERGSPSDTQYF
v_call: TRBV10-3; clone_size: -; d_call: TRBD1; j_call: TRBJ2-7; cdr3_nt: TGTGCCATCACACCCTCGCCGGGACAGGTTCCCTACGAGCAGTACTTC; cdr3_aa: CAITPSPGQVPYEQYF
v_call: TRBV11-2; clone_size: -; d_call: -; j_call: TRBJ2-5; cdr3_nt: TGTGCCAGCACCGGTGGAGGGGCCATAGGAGAGACCCAGTACTTC; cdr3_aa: CASTGGGAIGETQYF
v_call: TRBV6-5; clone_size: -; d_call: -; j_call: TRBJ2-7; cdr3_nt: TGTGCCAGCAGTTACAGGGGACTCAACTACGAGCAGTACTTC; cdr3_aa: CASSYRGLNYEQYF
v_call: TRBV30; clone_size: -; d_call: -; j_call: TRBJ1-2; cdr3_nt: TGTGCCTGGAGTTGGCTCTATGGCTACACCTTC; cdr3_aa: CAWSWLYGYTF
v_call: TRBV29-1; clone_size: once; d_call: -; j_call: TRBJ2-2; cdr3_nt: TGCAGCGTGAAACTAGCTGGCGGGGAGCTGTTTTTT; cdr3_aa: CSVKLAGGELFF
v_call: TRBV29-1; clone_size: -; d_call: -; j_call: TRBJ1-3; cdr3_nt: TGCAGCGTTGAACCCGGAACGGGGTCTGGAAACACCATATATTTT; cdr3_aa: CSVEPGTGSGNTIYF
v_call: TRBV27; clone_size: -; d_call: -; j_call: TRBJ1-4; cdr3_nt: TGTGCCAGCAGTCCTAGCGGTGTTGGGCCGGTAAATGAAAAACTGTTTTTT; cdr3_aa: CASSPSGVGPVNEKLFF
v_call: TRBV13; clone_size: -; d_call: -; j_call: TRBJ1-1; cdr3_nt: TGTGCCAGCAGCTTAGAGGGGCAGAACACTGAAGCTTTCTTT; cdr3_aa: CASSLEGQNTEAFF
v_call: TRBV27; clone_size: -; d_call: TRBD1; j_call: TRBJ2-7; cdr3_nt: TGTGCCAGCGGGGACAGGGGGGGTTACGAGCAGTACTTC; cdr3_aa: CASGDRGGYEQYF
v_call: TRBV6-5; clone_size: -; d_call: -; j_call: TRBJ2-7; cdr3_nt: TGTGCCAGCAGGGGGGCAGGAAAAGCCTACGAGCAGTACTTC; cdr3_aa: CASRGAGKAYEQYF
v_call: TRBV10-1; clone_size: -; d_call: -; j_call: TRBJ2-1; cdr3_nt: TGCGCCAGCAGTGAGAGACCCGACGACGGGAGCTATGAGCAGTTCTTC; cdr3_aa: CASSERPDDGSYEQFF
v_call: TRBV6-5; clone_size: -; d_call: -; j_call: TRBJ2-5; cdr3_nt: TGTGCCAGCAGCCCTCTAGTACCACAAGAGACCCAGTACTTC; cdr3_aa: CASSPLVPQETQYF
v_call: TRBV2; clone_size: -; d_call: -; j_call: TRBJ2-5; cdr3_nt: TGTGCCAGCAGTGGTTGGACAGCCTCCCAAGAGACCCAGTACTTC; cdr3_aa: CASSGWTASQETQYF
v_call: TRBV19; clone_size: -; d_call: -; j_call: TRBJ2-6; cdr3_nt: TGTGCCAGTAGTATAGATCCGGGCTCTGGGGCCAACGTCCTGACTTTC; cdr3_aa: CASSIDPGSGANVLTF